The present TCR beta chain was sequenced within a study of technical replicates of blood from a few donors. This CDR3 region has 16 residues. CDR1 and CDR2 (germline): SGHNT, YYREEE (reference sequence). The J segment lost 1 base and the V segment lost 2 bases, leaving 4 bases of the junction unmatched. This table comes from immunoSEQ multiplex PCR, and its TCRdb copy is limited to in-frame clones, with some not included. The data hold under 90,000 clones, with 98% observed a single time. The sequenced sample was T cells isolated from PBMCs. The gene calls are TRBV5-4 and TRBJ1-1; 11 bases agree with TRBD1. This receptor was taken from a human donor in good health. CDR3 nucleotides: TGTGCCAGCAGCTTAGGACAGGGGGCTCGGAACACTGAAGCTTTCTTT. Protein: CASSLGQGARNTEAFF.